Described below is a single TCR beta chain sequence and its context. What it recognizes is unknown. A junction boundary mismatches the germline segment, possibly from a read error. This record comes from a study of T-cell reconstitution after alpha-beta-depleted transplantation in children. Unique molecular identifiers featured in how the TCRbeta library was prepared. TCRdb reanalysed the PCR reads using MiXCR and keeps one entry per CDR3 protein. The sample lists approximately 650,000 distinct CDR3 sequences, around 13% occurring once. Germline V gives CDR1 DFQATT, CDR2 SNEGSKA (reference sequence). This CDR3 contains 13 residues. Study-wide results and caveats: T-cell counts and diversity were attributed mostly to newly produced T cells one year after transplant. Some patients showed high day-60 TCRbeta diversity, which derived from surviving recipient T cells and thymic progenitors. Reports say that about two months after transplant, the alpha-beta T cells came out of several hundred graft clones that had expanded.

This clonotype originated in a girl between 2 and 10 years old with congenital amegakaryocytic thrombocytopenia, due to receive a stem cell transplant. The source was PBMCs, collected before TCRalphabeta/CD19-depleted stem cell transplant. The rearrangement joins TRBV20-1 to TRBJ1-1; TRBD1 matches 7 bases. CDR3 DNA sequence: TGCAGTGCTCTCAAACAGGGGCGCACTGAAGATTTCTTT. Amino acid sequence: CSALKQGRTEDFF.